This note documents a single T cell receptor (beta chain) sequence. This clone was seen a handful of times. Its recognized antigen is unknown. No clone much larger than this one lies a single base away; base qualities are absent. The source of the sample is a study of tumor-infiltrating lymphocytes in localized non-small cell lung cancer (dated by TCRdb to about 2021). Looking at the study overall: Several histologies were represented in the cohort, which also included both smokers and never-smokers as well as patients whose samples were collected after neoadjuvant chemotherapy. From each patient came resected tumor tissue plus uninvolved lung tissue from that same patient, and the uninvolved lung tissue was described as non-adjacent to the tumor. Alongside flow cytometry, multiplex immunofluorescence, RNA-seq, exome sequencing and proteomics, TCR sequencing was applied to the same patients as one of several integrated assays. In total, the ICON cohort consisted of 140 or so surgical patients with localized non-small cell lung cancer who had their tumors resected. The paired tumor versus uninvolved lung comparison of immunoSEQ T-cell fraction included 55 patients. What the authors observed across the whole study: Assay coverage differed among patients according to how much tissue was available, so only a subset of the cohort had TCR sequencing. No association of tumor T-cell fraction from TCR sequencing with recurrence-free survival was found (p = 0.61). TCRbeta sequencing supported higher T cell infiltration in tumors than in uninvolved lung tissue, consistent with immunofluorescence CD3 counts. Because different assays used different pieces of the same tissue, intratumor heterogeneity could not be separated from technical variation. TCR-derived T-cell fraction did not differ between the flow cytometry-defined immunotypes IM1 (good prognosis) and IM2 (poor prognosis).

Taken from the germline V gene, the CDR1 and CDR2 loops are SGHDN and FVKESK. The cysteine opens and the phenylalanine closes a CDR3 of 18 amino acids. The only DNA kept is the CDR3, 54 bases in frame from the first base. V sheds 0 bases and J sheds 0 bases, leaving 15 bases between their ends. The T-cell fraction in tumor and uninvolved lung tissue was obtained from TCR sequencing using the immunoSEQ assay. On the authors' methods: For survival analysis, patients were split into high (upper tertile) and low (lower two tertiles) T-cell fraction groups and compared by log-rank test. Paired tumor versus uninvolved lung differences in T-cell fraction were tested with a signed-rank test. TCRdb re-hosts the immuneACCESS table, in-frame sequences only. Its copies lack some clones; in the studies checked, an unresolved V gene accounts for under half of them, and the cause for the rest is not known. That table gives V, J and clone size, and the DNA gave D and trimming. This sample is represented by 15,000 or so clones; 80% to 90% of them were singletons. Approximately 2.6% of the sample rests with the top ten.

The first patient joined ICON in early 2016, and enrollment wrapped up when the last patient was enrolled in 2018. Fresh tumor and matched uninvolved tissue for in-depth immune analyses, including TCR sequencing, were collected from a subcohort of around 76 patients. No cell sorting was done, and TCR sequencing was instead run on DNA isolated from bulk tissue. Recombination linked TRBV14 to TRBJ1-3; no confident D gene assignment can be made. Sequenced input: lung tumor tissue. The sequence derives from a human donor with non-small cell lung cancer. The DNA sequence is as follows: TGTGCCAGCAGCCAAGACTCAGGATCATTTTACTCTGGAAACACCATATATTTT. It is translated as CASSQDSGSFYSGNTIYF.